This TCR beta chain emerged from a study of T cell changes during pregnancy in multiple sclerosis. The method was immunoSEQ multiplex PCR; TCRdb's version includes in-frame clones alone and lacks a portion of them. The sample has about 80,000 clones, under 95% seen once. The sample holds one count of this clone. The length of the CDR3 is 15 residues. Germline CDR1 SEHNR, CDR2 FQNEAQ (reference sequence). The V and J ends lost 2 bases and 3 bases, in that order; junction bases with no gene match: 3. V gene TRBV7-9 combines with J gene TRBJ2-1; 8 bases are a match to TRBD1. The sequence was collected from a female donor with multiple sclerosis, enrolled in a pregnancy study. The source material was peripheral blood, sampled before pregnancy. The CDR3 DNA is TGTGCCAGCAGCTTAAGACAGGGGCGCTACAATGAGCAGTTCTTC. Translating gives CASSLRQGRYNEQFF.